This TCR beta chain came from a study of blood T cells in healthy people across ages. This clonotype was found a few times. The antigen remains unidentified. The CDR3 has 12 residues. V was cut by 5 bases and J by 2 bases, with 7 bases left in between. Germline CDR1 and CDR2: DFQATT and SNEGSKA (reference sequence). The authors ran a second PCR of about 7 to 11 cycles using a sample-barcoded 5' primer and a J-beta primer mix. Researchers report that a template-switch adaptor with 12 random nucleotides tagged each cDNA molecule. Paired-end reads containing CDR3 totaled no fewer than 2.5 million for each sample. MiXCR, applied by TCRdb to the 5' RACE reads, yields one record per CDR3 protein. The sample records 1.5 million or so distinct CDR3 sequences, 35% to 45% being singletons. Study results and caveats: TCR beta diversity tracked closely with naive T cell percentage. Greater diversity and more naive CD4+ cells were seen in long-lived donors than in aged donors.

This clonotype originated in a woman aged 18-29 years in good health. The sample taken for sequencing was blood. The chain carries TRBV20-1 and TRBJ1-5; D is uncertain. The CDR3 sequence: CSAQHGNQPQHF. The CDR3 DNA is TGCAGTGCTCAACACGGCAATCAGCCCCAGCATTTT.